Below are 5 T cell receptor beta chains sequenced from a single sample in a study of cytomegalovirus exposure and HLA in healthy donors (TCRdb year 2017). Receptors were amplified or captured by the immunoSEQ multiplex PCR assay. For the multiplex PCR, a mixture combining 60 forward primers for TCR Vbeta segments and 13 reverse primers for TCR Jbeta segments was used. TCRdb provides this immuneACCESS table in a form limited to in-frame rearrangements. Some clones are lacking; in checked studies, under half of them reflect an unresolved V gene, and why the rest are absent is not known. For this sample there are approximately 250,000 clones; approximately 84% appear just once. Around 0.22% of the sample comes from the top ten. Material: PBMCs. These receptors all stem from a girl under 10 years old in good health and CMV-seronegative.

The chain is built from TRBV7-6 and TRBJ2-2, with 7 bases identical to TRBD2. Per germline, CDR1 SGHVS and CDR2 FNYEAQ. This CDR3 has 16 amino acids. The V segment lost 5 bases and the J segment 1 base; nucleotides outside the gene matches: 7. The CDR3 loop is CASSLWRGRNTGELFF. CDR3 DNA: TGTGCCAGCAGCCTCTGGCGGGGGAGGAACACCGGGGAGCTGTTTTTT.

CDR3 DNA: TGTGCCAGCAGCCCGACAGAGTCCGTTAATGAAAAACTGTTTTTT. Encoded protein: CASSPTESVNEKLFF. The chain is built from TRBV9 and TRBJ1-4; the D gene is possibly TRBD1 (5 bases). V shed 4 bases and J shed 4 bases, with 14 bases lying between them. Per germline, CDR1 SGDLS and CDR2 YYNGEE. This CDR3 has 15 residues.

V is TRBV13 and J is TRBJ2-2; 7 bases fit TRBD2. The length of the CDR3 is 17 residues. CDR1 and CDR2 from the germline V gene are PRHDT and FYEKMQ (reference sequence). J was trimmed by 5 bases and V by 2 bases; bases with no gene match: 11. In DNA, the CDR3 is TGTGCCAGCAGCTTAACTGGCCGGGAGGTTCAGACCGGGGAGCTGTTTTTT. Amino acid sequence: CASSLTGREVQTGELFF.

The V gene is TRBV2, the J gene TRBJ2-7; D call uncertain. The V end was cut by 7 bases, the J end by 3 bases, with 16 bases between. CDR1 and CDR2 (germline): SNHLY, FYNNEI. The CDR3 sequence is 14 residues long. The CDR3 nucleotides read TGTGCCAGCAATTCCGGCGGAATTTTCTACGAGCAGTACTTC. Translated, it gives CASNSGGIFYEQYF.

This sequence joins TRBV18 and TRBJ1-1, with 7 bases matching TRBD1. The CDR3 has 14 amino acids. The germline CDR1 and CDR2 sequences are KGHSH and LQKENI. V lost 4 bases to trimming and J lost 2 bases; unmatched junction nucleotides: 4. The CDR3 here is CASSLGGSNTEAFF. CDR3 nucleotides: TGTGCCAGCTCACTAGGGGGCTCCAACACTGAAGCTTTCTTT.